This TCR beta chain was obtained from a study of T cell responses to AZD1222 COVID-19 vaccine. Here immunoSEQ multiplex PCR was the method, and the copy in TCRdb shows in-frame clones only, minus some. The data hold about 140,000 clones, with just over 90% observed a single time. The germline V and J ends were trimmed by 0 bases and 4 bases, with 13 bases remaining between them. The germline V gene has CDR1 SGHRS and CDR2 YFSETQ. This CDR3 contains 16 residues. Study results and caveats: Researchers took repertoire samples only after the peak T cell response had come.

As for this clone: Its antigen is currently unknown.

The source material was peripheral blood, sampled 28 days after the second AZD1222 dose. The source is an adult who received the AZD1222 COVID-19 vaccine. The V gene is TRBV5-1, the J gene TRBJ2-2, with D perhaps TRBD1 (5 bases). Here the CDR3 DNA reads TGCGCCAGCAGCTTGGCAGGGTCTATGGCCACCGGGGAGCTGTTTTTT. Its translation is CASSLAGSMATGELFF.